The present entry profiles one T cell receptor beta chain with its context. The record originates from a study of blood T cell repertoires in COVID-19. This table comes from immunoSEQ multiplex PCR, and its TCRdb copy is limited to in-frame clones, with some not included. Of 35,000 to 45,000 clones listed, around 87% were seen once; the top ten hold around 3%. Germline V gene lookup returns CDR1 LGHNA and CDR2 YNFKEQ. CDR3 size: 14 residues. Trimming removed 4 bases at V and 5 bases at J, with 14 bases between. Source material: peripheral blood. The rearrangement links TRBV4-2 to TRBJ1-2, with D possibly matching TRBD1 (6 bases). The sequence was obtained from a man aged 50 to 60 with active COVID-19. The chain's CDR3 is CASSPSGTSYGYTF. The CDR3 coding sequence is TGTGCCAGCAGCCCCTCCGGGACAAGTTATGGCTACACCTTC.